This paragraph covers one T cell receptor beta chain sequence. Its matching antigen is unknown. This sample was included in a study of CD4+ T cells in melanoma. Regarding the study as a whole: A reported correlation linked neoantigen-specific CD4+ T cells to CD8+, macrophage and B cell function. Diverse differentiation states were reported for melanoma neoantigen-specific CD4+ T cells.

This CDR3 is built from 20 residues. V was shortened by 5 bases and J by 0 bases, with 26 bases between the two germline ends. In germline, CDR1 is LGHNT, CDR2 FRNRAP. Measured with immunoSEQ multiplex PCR; TCRdb has only the in-frame clones, and not every one. The sample records approximately 9,600 clones, around two thirds being singletons. J is TRBJ1-5 and V is TRBV12-5; D not resolved. The source of this sequence is a human donor with melanoma. The sequenced sample consisted of cells from a culture (not recorded whether cultured in vitro). The CDR3 loop reads CASGPPNPRHIEVSNQPQHF. CDR3 coding DNA: TGTGCTAGTGGTCCTCCTAATCCCCGACACATAGAGGTTAGCAATCAGCCCCAGCATTTT.